The source of this T cell receptor (beta chain) is a study of technical replicates of blood from a few donors. Clones were read by immunoSEQ multiplex PCR, and TCRdb kept only the in-frame ones, dropping some. Of some 87,000 clones in the sample, 95% to 98% were seen once. The CDR3 sequence is 22 residues long. V shed 3 bases and J 0 bases; nucleotides not matched to a gene: 19. CDR1 is SNHLY, CDR2 FYNNEI, per germline. The V and J genes are TRBV2 and TRBJ1-5; 11 bases fit TRBD1. Sequencing was done on a sample of T cells isolated from PBMCs. This TCR was recovered from a human donor in good health. The CDR3 protein is CASSEPIPSSGTGGDSNQPQHF. CDR3 sequence (DNA): TGTGCCAGCAGTGAGCCTATTCCCTCTTCCGGGACAGGGGGGGATAGCAATCAGCCCCAGCATTTT. Combining the CDR3 with reference TRBV2 and TRBJ1-5 gives the whole variable domain EPEVTQTPSHQVTQMGQEVILRCVPISNHLYFYWYRQILGQKVEFLVSFYNNEISEKSEIFDDQFSVERPDGSNFTLKIRSTKLEDSAMYFCASSEPIPSSGTGGDSNQPQHFGDGTRLSIL.